This T cell receptor beta chain was profiled in a study of T cells in Graves' hyperthyroidism and ophthalmopathy (dated by TCRdb to the late 2010s). Notes on the research overall: Peripheral blood samples were taken at the time of initial diagnosis, prior to any treatment. Following sampling, methimazole starting at 30 mg daily was given to hyperthyroidism patients, and high-dose intravenous methylprednisolone was given to ophthalmopathy patients. In over five Graves' hyperthyroidism patients, the study also compared T-cell repertoires from thyroid tissue with T-cell repertoires from blood. The paper describes TCR Vbeta CDR3 sequencing of 135 peripheral blood samples, made up of 40 to 45 ophthalmopathy patients, 70 to 75 hyperthyroidism patients and 17 progressor patients. Prospective prediction of ophthalmopathy was tested in an independent validation cohort of 18 to 20 hyperthyroidism patients and 17 patients who later progressed to ophthalmopathy. The 85 to 100 discovery patients were randomly split 7:3 into training and test sets. A discovery cohort of about a hundred patients, 43 with Graves' ophthalmopathy and approximately 55 with stable Graves' hyperthyroidism, was used to find distinguishing TCR V-J signatures.

Unmatched junction bases come to 6, with V trimmed by 1 base and J by 8 bases. Taken from the germline V gene (reference sequence), the CDR1 and CDR2 loops are DFQATT and SNEGSKA. Counted from cysteine to phenylalanine, this CDR3 has 14 amino acids. The kept DNA is CDR3 alone, 42 bases in frame from the first base. Stable Graves' hyperthyroidism was defined as the absence of progression to ophthalmopathy over 18 months of follow-up. The hyperthyroidism patients were between 18 and 65 years old and newly diagnosed, with a disease duration of less than 2 months. Any patient with an uncontrolled infection, another autoimmune disease, pregnancy or lactation was excluded. Diagnoses relied on clinical symptoms, serum thyroxine and TRAb, thyroid ultrasound and orbital computed tomography. PBMCs were separated from 7.5 to 10 ml of fresh peripheral blood using Ficoll-Paque density gradient centrifugation. Trizol reagent was used to extract total RNA, and RNA quality was then checked on an Agilent 2100 Bioanalyzer.

The table lists this clonotype with many counts. The clone's antigen remains unknown. Base qualities were left out, and no much larger clone turns up one base away. Broad study findings and their caveats: In validation, progression to ophthalmopathy was predicted by the model with 70.59% sensitivity and 72% to 80% specificity, a median of about 6 months before onset. Blood samples also contained most of the expanded thyroid clonotypes (frequency above 0.001), which suggests that blood repertoires may reflect thyroid immune responses. Sample size was not statistically predetermined, and blinding of investigators to group allocation was not performed. A model built on a 13 V-J signature distinguished ophthalmopathy from stable hyperthyroidism, reaching 87.88% sensitivity and around 81% specificity in cross-validation and 80%/75% in testing.

TCR beta CDR3 regions were amplified from RNA transcripts. A first-round RT-PCR of the TCR CDR3 used the HTBI primer set with the Qiagen OneStep RT-PCR kit. Libraries were constructed in a second round of multiplex PCR, after which size selection and purification were performed. Libraries were sequenced paired-end with 100 bp reads on an Illumina HiSeq2000. The original pipeline was this. SOAPnuke was used to process the raw data, removing reads that contained adapters or uncalled bases, had a mean Phred below 15, or lacked an exact match to the constant primer or identifier. COPE v1.2.5 was used to merge high-quality paired reads, and clonotypes were defined as unique nucleotide sequences. Clonotypes were aligned to IMGT TRBV, TRBD and TRBJ reference segments using MiTCR v1.1. The analysis included only V-J combinations with a frequency above 0.0001, which together covered 99.2% of the repertoires. The TCS score was defined as the ratio of F50 (clonal expansion) to E x V (chaos), calculated using BLOSUM62-based TCRdist between CDR3 peptides within each V-J. Welch's t-statistics and random forest reduced roughly 500 V-J features to roughly 13, which were used in a naive Bayes classifier (R e1071). Starting from the raw public reads, TCRdb applied fastp trimming at Q25, assembled clones with MiXCR and retained in-frame beta chains. All rows with the same CDR3 protein become a single entry with the most common DNA and genes. These V and J calls derive from TCRdb rather than the authors' analysis. Counted in this sample were around 420,000 distinct CDR3 sequences; 15% to 19% of them appeared once. In total, the top ten clones hold roughly 15% of the sample.

The sequenced sample consisted of blood. The source of this sequence is a woman aged 18-30 years with Graves' hyperthyroidism. The receptor chain draws on TRBV20-1 and TRBJ2-1, with 9 bases matching TRBD2. The DNA sequence is given as TGCAGTGCTAGAGCCCTAGCGGGAATGCATGAGCAGTTCTTC. Its translation is CSARALAGMHEQFF.